In its sample, the clone carrying this T cell receptor (beta chain) was seen many times. The data originate from a study of HIV-infected children after antiretroviral therapy interruption. Study context: Most participating children were previously exposed to EBV and CMV. Continuous-treatment samples came from weeks 0, 48 and 150.

Treatment noted: PENTA 11 planned treatment interruption arm or continuous ART arm. At least 24 weeks of at least three-drug ART, in children 2 to 15 years. From thawed PBMCs, naive CD4+ CD45RA+ CD45RO- T cells were sorted. CDR3 length: 13 residues. The V and J ends lost 6 bases and 7 bases, in that order; junction bases with no gene match: 5. RNA-based 3' RACE libraries used unique molecular identifiers. Via MiXCR, TCRdb re-called the 3' RACE reads, giving one row per CDR3 protein. The sample yields about 50,000 distinct CDR3 sequences, roughly 4.5% seen once. J is TRBJ2-1 and V is TRBV12-3 or TRBV12-4; 8 nucleotides align to TRBD2. The material was CD45RA+ CD4+ T cells from PBMCs, pooled from several time points, obtained from a donor given antiretroviral therapy, either interrupted or continuous. Subset reported: naive CD4+ CD45RA+ CD45RO- T cells. This receptor was identified in a pool of human donors with HIV. The CDR3 DNA follows: TGTGCCAGCAGGACGGGACTAGAAAATGAGCAGTTCTTC. This sequence encodes CASRTGLENEQFF.